This T cell receptor beta chain is drawn from a study of blood T cell repertoires in COVID-19. In the original analysis: Using reference gene primer amplification, nucleated cell counts were estimated. Profiling relied on immunoSEQ multiplex PCR, and the TCRdb table lists in-frame clones only, not all of them. V, J and clone size are those of that table, while D and trimming were read from the DNA. The sample has over 250,000 clones; roughly 89% are singletons. In germline, CDR1 is MDHEN, CDR2 SYDVKM. V lost 5 bases, J lost 2 bases, and 13 bases lay in between. CDR3 length equals 14 residues. Those enrolled, adults aged about 18 to 89 years, came from some 23 US areas. Participants' own reports of clinical history determined their cohort assignment. Donors in Cohort 3 counted as recovered after two negative PCRs, clearance, or symptom resolution.

The sample was PBMCs or T cells enriched from blood (not recorded which). V and J are TRBV28 and TRBJ2-7, with D tentatively TRBD1 (6 bases). The clonotype was recovered from a man in his forties who had recovered from COVID-19. In DNA form, the CDR3 reads TGTGCCAGCAGTAGCACAGGGAATACCTACGAGCAGTACTTC. Translated, it gives CASSSTGNTYEQYF.